This TCR beta chain appears in the sequencing data of a study of neurological immune-mediated disorders. The junction had 7 bases not matched to a gene; V was cut back by 5 bases and J by 8 bases. This CDR3 comprises 12 residues. Germline lookup yields CDR1 DFQATT and CDR2 SNEGSKA (reference sequence). This clonotype was seen repeatedly, ten times or more. The starting material, 2 million PBMCs stored at -80 C, gave rise to the unsorted libraries. By 5'RACE with 10-nucleotide random UMIs, the cDNA was made. TCRdb re-called the 5' RACE reads through MiXCR, storing one row per CDR3 protein. The sample includes 40,000 or so distinct CDR3 sequences, under 7.5% of them seen just once.

The source of this sequence is a woman in her forties in good health. Sample: PBMCs. The genes are TRBV20-1 and TRBJ1-2; 8 bases line up with TRBD1. In DNA form, the CDR3 reads TGCAGTGCTGATCCAACAGGGGGAGGCTACACCTTC. Amino acids: CSADPTGGGYTF.